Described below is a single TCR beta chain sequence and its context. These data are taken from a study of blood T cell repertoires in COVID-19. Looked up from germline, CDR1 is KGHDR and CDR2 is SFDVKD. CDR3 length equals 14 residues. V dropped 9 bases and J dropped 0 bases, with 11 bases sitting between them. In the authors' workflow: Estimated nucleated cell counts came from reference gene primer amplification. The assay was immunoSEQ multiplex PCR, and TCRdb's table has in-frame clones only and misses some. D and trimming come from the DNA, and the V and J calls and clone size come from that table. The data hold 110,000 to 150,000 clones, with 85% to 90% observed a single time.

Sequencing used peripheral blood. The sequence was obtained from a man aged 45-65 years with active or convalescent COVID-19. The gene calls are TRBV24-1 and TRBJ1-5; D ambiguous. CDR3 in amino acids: CATVRGYSNQPQHF. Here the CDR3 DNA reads TGTGCCACCGTACGGGGATATAGCAATCAGCCCCAGCATTTT.